This T cell receptor beta chain appears in the sequencing data of a study of T cells after yellow fever vaccination (dated by TCRdb to the late 2010s). Study-level background: Libraries from fractions with low cell numbers were prepared with the SMART-Seq v4 Ultra Low Input RNA kit. Bulk TCR alpha and beta repertoires were sequenced longitudinally to track T-cell clones before and after primary and booster YFV17D yellow fever vaccination. Two healthy male donors made up the cohort, one aged 18 to 30 years and the other aged 30 to 40 years. Blood samples were taken at several timepoints before and after primary and secondary immunization, and bulk PBMC replicates and cell subsets were isolated.

The CDR3 goes from the cysteine to the phenylalanine over 20 residues. The retained sequence is limited to the CDR3, 60 bases, with the frame set at the first base. Taken from the germline V gene (reference sequence), the CDR1 and CDR2 loops are GTSNPN and SVGIG. The junction shows trimming of 4 bases on V and 4 bases on J, and the gene matches do not reach 17 bases of it. This clonotype was seen a single time. No cognate antigen has been identified for it. Base qualities are missing; no much larger clone stands one base away. Weak support is all one read offers. General findings and caveats noted by the study authors: FACS-sorted repertoires could contain abundant contaminating clonotypes from the bulk population, so computational filtering was required. The study included only a couple of donors, which limits how far the findings can be generalized. A small fraction of clonotypes showed up in both the CD4 and CD8 compartments, probably as a result of convergent recombination. The secondary T-cell response was weaker than the primary response but faster, peaking on day 5 instead of day 15. Most clones expanded after primary vaccination (approximately 97% of CD4 and approximately 90% of CD8) were re-detected after the booster, suggesting that broad memory maintenance occurred.

The label giving this sample's treatment or condition can be read as: live attenuated yellow fever vaccine strain. Two biological replicates of bulk PBMCs were collected at each blood-draw timepoint. A standard Ficoll-Paque protocol was used to isolate PBMCs from peripheral blood. TriZol was used to extract RNA from bulk PBMCs, from CD4 and CD8 fractions, and from dextramer-positive and dextramer-negative fractions. TCR cDNA was synthesized by 5'RACE template switching, through which a universal primer site and unique molecular identifiers were introduced. Priming of cDNA synthesis was performed from both the TCR alpha and TCR beta constant segments. Two PCR steps were used to amplify libraries, with sample barcodes and sequencing adapters being added in the second step. Sequencing of libraries was performed on Illumina HiSeq 2500 (2x100 bp) or NovaSeq (2x150 bp). For the original study's pipeline: Demultiplexing of reads and collapsing into UMI consensus sequences were performed with MIGEC, and V(D)J alignment was carried out with MiXCR. Clonotypes responding to the vaccine were identified with edgeR on replicate PBMC samples, with the criteria of FDR below 0.01 and a log2 fold change above 5 up to day 15. Each bulk clonotype was labeled CD4 or CD8 based on which sequenced repertoire, CD4 or CD8, contained the clonotype at higher abundance. TCRdb cleaned the public reads at Q25 with fastp, built clones with MiXCR and kept in-frame beta chains. Rows matching on CDR3 protein sequence are summarized as one entry with the most common DNA and genes. It is TCRdb's table, rather than the study itself, that gives the V and J calls and clone size. This sample holds some 670,000 distinct CDR3 sequences; 9% to 15% were observed only once. The top ten hold 14% to 15% of the sample.

The clonotype comes from a man aged 25 to 40 who received the YFV17D yellow fever vaccine. This chain is built from TRBV30 and TRBJ2-1, with 15 bases matching TRBD2. Here the sequenced sample was PBMCs, taken on the day of the yellow fever booster vaccination. The DNA sequence is TGTGCCTGGAACCTCTCTCCGGGACTAGCGGGAGGAAGGAGTTACAATGAGCAGTTCTTC. This sequence encodes CAWNLSPGLAGGRSYNEQFF.